This T cell receptor beta chain stems from a study of T cells after yellow fever vaccination. Study overall: Preparing low-cell-number fractions relied on SMART-Seq v4 Ultra Low Input. The study's findings and limits: Repertoires obtained by FACS sorting could include abundant clonotypes that entered as contaminants from the bulk population. Clones from primary vaccination mostly reappeared after the booster (approximately 96% CD4, over 85% CD8).

The CDR3 has 15 residues. Germline trimming cut 4 bases from V and 2 bases from J; bases unmatched to any gene: 2. Regarding this clonotype: Its antigen is as yet unknown.

The study made its TCR cDNA through 5'RACE template switching. That step introduced a universal primer site along with UMIs. TCRdb ran MiXCR on the 5' RACE reads and lists one entry per CDR3 protein. The table lists 200,000 to 300,000 distinct CDR3 sequences, roughly 13% of them singletons, with roughly 0.5% in the top ten. The sequencing used CD4+ T cells sorted from PBMCs, collected 45 days after the yellow fever booster vaccination. The chain has TRBV12-3 or TRBV12-4 and TRBJ2-1, with 10 bases identical to TRBD1. The clonotype comes from a man younger than 40 who received the YFV17D yellow fever vaccine. This chain's CDR3 is CASSSGQGTYNEQFF. Here the CDR3 DNA reads TGTGCCAGCAGTTCGGGACAGGGGACCTACAATGAGCAGTTCTTC.